The next 17 T cell receptor beta chains were all read from a single sample in a study of CD8+CD57+ T cells in acquired aplastic anemia. Researchers used genomic DNA as the template to profile TCR beta VDJ and CDR3. TCRdb itself ran the reads through MiXCR, one entry per CDR3 protein. The sample records 450,000 to 550,000 distinct CDR3 sequences, less than 35% being singletons. Patients selected for sequencing had displayed CD8+CD57+ cell expansion by flow cytometry. Sequences were obtained from sorted CD4+, CD8+, or CD8+CD57+ T cells (not recorded which) from PBMCs. Every receptor here comes from a human donor with aplastic anemia.

This clonotype has at least ten counts. The chain links TRBV20-1 to TRBJ2-3, with TRBD2 matching 7 bases. CDR1 and CDR2 from the germline V gene are DFQATT and SNEGSKA (reference sequence). The junction had 2 bases not matched to a gene; V was cut back by 1 base and J by 1 base. There are 14 residues in the CDR3. This CDR3 is CSARGRGGTDTQYF. CDR3 nucleotide sequence: TGCAGTGCTAGAGGACGGGGGGGCACAGATACGCAGTATTTT.

This CDR3 reads CSVFQGANEQFF. CDR3 nucleotides: TGCAGCGTTTTTCAGGGGGCGAATGAGCAGTTCTTC. The chain combines TRBV29-1 with TRBJ2-1; 8 nucleotides match TRBD1. The CDR3 covers 12 residues. CDR1 and CDR2 from the germline V gene are SQVTM and ANQGSEA. J lost 7 bases, V lost 5 bases, and 4 bases had no gene match.

V is TRBV20-1 and J is TRBJ1-4, with D possibly matching TRBD1 (5 bases). The V end lost 2 bases, the J end lost 6 bases, and 10 bases lay between the germline ends. Germline V gene sequence: CDR1 DFQATT, CDR2 SNEGSKA (reference sequence). The CDR3 loop spans 13 amino acids. DNA of the CDR3: TGCAGTGCTAGATCCAGGGCTTATGAAAAACTGTTTTTT. Its protein product is CSARSRAYEKLFF.

This clonotype has a handful of counts. The chain combines TRBV19 with TRBJ1-2; weak D call: TRBD1 (6 bases). CDR3 length: 13 residues. The V end lost 11 bases, the J end lost 2 bases, and 15 bases lay between the germline ends. Germline CDR1 reads LNHDA; CDR2 reads SQIVND (reference sequence). The CDR3 sequence is CAWSAGQNYGYTF. CDR3 bases: TGTGCCTGGAGTGCAGGACAGAACTATGGCTACACCTTC.

Written as DNA, the CDR3 is TGTGCCAGCACCCAACCGGGGGGAGATCGCTACGAGCAGTACTTC. Translating gives CASTQPGGDRYEQYF. The chain uses TRBV6-1 and TRBJ2-7; 7 nucleotides agree with TRBD2. The germline CDR1 and CDR2 sequences are MNHNS and SASEGT. With V trimmed by 7 bases and J by 3 bases, 12 bases remained unmatched. CDR3 length equals 15 residues.

This chain links TRBV7-9 with TRBJ2-2, with a possible D match to TRBD1 (6 bases). Trimming cost V 5 bases and J 3 bases, with 13 bases left between them. The CDR3 consists of 15 residues. The germline V gene has CDR1 SEHNR and CDR2 FQNEAQ (reference sequence). CDR3 protein: CASSAGTPYTGELFF. CDR3 nucleotide sequence: TGTGCCAGCAGCGCCGGGACACCGTACACCGGGGAGCTGTTTTTT.

The chain recombines TRBV6-1 with TRBJ1-3; TRBD1 agrees at 8 bases. The CDR3 contains 15 residues. Germline trimming cut 6 bases from V and 4 bases from J; bases unmatched to any gene: 8. Per the germline V gene, CDR1 is MNHNS and CDR2 is SASEGT. The CDR3 bases are TGTGCCAGCAGCTCGGACAGGGCGAAGGGAAACACCATATATTTT. Translated: CASSSDRAKGNTIYF.

The chain couples TRBV14 to TRBJ1-1; D not certain. Germline CDR1 reads SGHDN; CDR2 reads FVKESK. V lost 5 bases to trimming and J lost 0 bases, with 7 bases between them. There are 13 residues in the CDR3. The CDR3 sequence: CASSAIVNTEAFF. The DNA for the CDR3 is TGTGCCAGCAGCGCTATCGTGAACACTGAAGCTTTCTTT.

This clonotype was recorded many times. The chain has TRBV9 and TRBJ2-3; D perhaps matches TRBD1 (6 bases). Germline V gives CDR1 SGDLS, CDR2 YYNGEE. V was shortened by 4 bases and J by 0 bases, with 15 bases between the two germline ends. The CDR3 is 16 residues long. As DNA, the CDR3 is TGTGCCAGCAGCCCCGGGACAAGTATTAGCACAGATACGCAGTATTTT. It is translated as CASSPGTSISTDTQYF.

Comments on this clonotype: This may be a read error: a much more frequent sequence differs by one nucleotide. V is TRBV10-3 and J is TRBJ1-2; D unclear. This CDR3 has 12 residues. V was pared by 4 bases and J by 7 bases, with 10 bases between. Germline V gives CDR1 ENHRY, CDR2 SYGVKD. CDR3 nucleotide sequence: TGTGCCATCAGTGGACAAGATCGTGGCTACACCTTC. Translated: CAISGQDRGYTF.

This clonotype came up many times. This chain links TRBV19 with TRBJ1-4; D is ambiguous. V lost 7 bases, J lost 11 bases, and 14 bases lay in between. The germline CDR1 and CDR2 sequences are LNHDA and SQIVND (reference sequence). The CDR3 loop spans 12 amino acids. For the CDR3, the DNA is TGTGCCAGTACATTCGGCGTCTCGAAACTGTTTTTT. Translated, it gives CASTFGVSKLFF.

This sequence joins TRBV14 and TRBJ2-7; TRBD2 agrees at 10 bases. Germline trimming cut 4 bases from V and 2 bases from J; bases unmatched to any gene: 11. The germline gives CDR1 SGHDN, CDR2 FVKESK. The CDR3 has 17 residues. The CDR3 DNA follows: TGTGCCAGCAGCCTGAACACGGGACTAGCGCCAACCTACGAGCAGTACTTC. Encoded protein: CASSLNTGLAPTYEQYF.

This clonotype appeared a few times. A much larger clone differs from this one at a single base, so this may be a read error. The chain employs TRBV4-3 and TRBJ1-5, with unresolved D. CDR3 length: 13 amino acids. Germline assignment: CDR1 LGHNA and CDR2 YSLEER. Here the CDR3 DNA reads TGCGCCAGCAGCCAAGACAGGTACCAGCCCCAGCGTTTT. It specifies CASSQDRYQPQRF.

This sequence joins TRBV15 and TRBJ2-1; 10 bases fit TRBD2. Germline loops: CDR1 LNHNV, CDR2 YYDKDF (reference sequence). The V segment lost 0 bases and the J segment 7 bases; nucleotides outside the gene matches: 3. The CDR3 is 15 residues long. The CDR3 loop reads CATSRDSGRINEQFF. In DNA form, the CDR3 reads TGTGCCACCAGCAGAGATAGCGGGAGGATAAATGAGCAGTTCTTC.

CDR3 bases: TGTGCCAGCAGCTTGGAGGACCAGCGGTTCGAGCAGTACTTC. Amino acids: CASSLEDQRFEQYF. This rearrangement joins TRBV5-4 to TRBJ2-7; the D gene is possibly TRBD2 (5 bases). The CDR3 runs 14 residues. Trimming left V 0 bases short and J 6 bases short, with 13 bases between. The germline gives CDR1 SGHNT, CDR2 YYREEE (reference sequence).

Remarks on this clonotype: Germline is not matched at one junction end, which may reflect a read error. The rearrangement joins TRBV10-3 to TRBJ2-7; weak D call: TRBD2 (5 bases). Germline CDR1 reads ENHRY; CDR2 reads SYGVKD. The length of the CDR3 is 16 residues. The CDR3: CASSYSRAGKTYEQYF. CDR3 DNA sequence: TGTGCCAGCAGTTACTCGAGGGCAGGCAAAACCTACGAGCAGTACTTC.

Ten or more counts support this clonotype. The rearrangement links TRBV2 to TRBJ1-1; D is undetermined. V was trimmed by 4 bases and J by 11 bases, leaving 14 bases between them. The CDR3 loop spans 12 amino acids. CDR1 is SNHLY, CDR2 FYNNEI, per germline. CDR3 in amino acids: CASSVNQMGAFF. For the CDR3, the DNA is TGTGCCAGCAGTGTCAACCAGATGGGGGCTTTCTTT.